One and the same sample provided the 7 T cell receptor beta chains below, sequenced in a study of shared clonotypes between healthy human individuals. Some clones are missing from TCRdb's copy, which holds only in-frame ones; the method was immunoSEQ multiplex PCR. The sample contains about a million clones, around four fifths of which appear only once. The sample was memory CD4+ T cells sorted from blood. Subset: CD45RA-negative fraction. The receptors originated from a man younger than 35 in good health.

This clone was observed a single time. This rearrangement joins TRBV2 to TRBJ2-3, with 7 positions matching TRBD2. The V gene's germline CDR1 is SNHLY and CDR2 FYNNEI. CDR3 length: 11 amino acids. V lost 8 bases and J lost 10; bases outside the gene matches: 6. CDR3 amino acids: CASYLAAAQYF. DNA for the CDR3: TGTGCCAGCTATCTAGCGGCCGCGCAGTATTTT.

This clone has just a few counts. The chain recombines TRBV30 with TRBJ1-1; the D gene is possibly TRBD1 (5 bases). This CDR3 comprises 13 residues. From germline, CDR1 is GTSNPN and CDR2 SVGIG (reference sequence). Trimming cost V 5 bases and J 2 bases, with 12 bases left between them. CDR3 region: CAWGGAYNTEAFF. In DNA, the CDR3 is TGTGCCTGGGGTGGGGCCTACAACACTGAAGCTTTCTTT.

This rearrangement joins TRBV10-3 to TRBJ1-2; D is uncertain. Trimming cost V 11 bases and J 8 bases, with 15 bases left between them. This CDR3 is 11 amino acids long. Per germline, CDR1 ENHRY and CDR2 SYGVKD. The CDR3 bases are TGTGCCGTCTCGGACGGGGAGGGCTACACCTTC. The encoded protein is CAVSDGEGYTF.

The rearrangement uses TRBV5-1 and TRBJ2-7, with D unresolved. CDR1 is SGHRS and CDR2 is YFSETQ in the germline V gene. The V and J ends lost 0 bases and 2 bases respectively, with 12 bases between them. The CDR3 is 15 residues long. The CDR3 sequence: CASSLVDGPPYEQYF. The CDR3 DNA is TGCGCCAGCAGCTTGGTGGACGGGCCCCCCTACGAGCAGTACTTC.

The J gene is TRBJ2-1, the V gene TRBV2; 8 bases are shared with TRBD1. The CDR3 runs 14 residues. The V and J ends lost 6 bases and 1 base, in that order; junction bases with no gene match: 2. Looked up from germline, CDR1 is SNHLY and CDR2 is FYNNEI. DNA for the CDR3: TGTGCCAGCAGCCGGGACAGGTCCTACAATGAGCAGTTCTTC. This gives the protein CASSRDRSYNEQFF.

V and J are TRBV18 and TRBJ2-7; tentative D call: TRBD2 (6 bases). The germline gives CDR1 KGHSH, CDR2 LQKENI. CDR3 length equals 13 residues. V lost 3 bases to trimming and J lost 5 bases, with 11 bases between them. CDR3 amino acids: CASSPVAGNEQYF. CDR3 coding DNA: TGTGCCAGCTCACCGGTGGCGGGGAACGAGCAGTACTTC.

In this sample, this clone turned up once. This rearrangement joins TRBV18 to TRBJ1-6, with D uncertain. Per germline, CDR1 KGHSH and CDR2 LQKENI. This CDR3 has 18 residues. The germline V and J ends were trimmed by 4 bases and 0 bases, with 16 bases remaining between them. The CDR3 sequence: CASSLTPTASSYNSPLHF. CDR3 DNA sequence: TGTGCCAGCTCACTAACTCCGACTGCGAGCTCCTATAATTCACCCCTCCACTTT.